What follows describes a single T cell receptor beta chain. Germline CDR1 and CDR2: SGHTS and YDEGEE. This CDR3 is built from 16 residues. J gave up 4 bases and V 4 bases, and 7 bases lay outside the gene matches. This sample stems from a study of blood T cell repertoires in COVID-19. About the research overall: Sites across the United States, Italy and Spain contributed samples from acute and convalescent COVID-19. T cells, B-cell-depleted T cells, or PBMCs provided the cDNA or gDNA that served as material.

As originally analysed: Counts of nucleated cells, estimated from reference gene primer amplification, were obtained. Sequenced by immunoSEQ multiplex PCR; TCRdb stores in-frame clones only, minus some. That table supplies the V and J calls and clone size; D and trimming were determined from the DNA. The repertoire holds some 670,000 clones, with more than 80% as singletons. Material: peripheral blood. The receptor was derived from a woman under 30 with acute or convalescent COVID-19. V usage is TRBV5-8 and J usage is TRBJ2-2, with 10 nucleotides matching TRBD1. The CDR3 protein is CASSPRRTGGTGELFF. The CDR3 DNA sequence: TGTGCCAGCAGCCCCCGGAGGACAGGGGGCACCGGGGAGCTGTTTTTT.